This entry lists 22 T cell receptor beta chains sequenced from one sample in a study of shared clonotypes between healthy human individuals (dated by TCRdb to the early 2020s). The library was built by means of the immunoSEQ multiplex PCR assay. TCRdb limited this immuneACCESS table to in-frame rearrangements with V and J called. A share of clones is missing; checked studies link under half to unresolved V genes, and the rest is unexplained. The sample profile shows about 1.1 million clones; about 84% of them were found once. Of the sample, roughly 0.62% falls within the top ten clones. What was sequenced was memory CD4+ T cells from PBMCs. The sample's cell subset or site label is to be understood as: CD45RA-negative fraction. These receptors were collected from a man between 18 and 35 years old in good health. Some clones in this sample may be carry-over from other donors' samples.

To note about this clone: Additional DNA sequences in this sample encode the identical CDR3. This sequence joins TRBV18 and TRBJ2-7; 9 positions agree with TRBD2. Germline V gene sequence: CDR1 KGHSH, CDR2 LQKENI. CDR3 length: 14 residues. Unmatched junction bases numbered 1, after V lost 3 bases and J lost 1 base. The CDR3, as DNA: TGTGCCAGCTCACCTAGCGGGGGTTCCTACGAGCAGTACTTC. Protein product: CASSPSGGSYEQYF.

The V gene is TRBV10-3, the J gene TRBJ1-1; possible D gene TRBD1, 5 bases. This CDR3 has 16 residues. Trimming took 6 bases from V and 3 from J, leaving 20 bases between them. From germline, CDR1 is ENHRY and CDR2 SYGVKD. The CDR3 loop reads CAIRRTRSGADTEAFF. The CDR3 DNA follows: TGTGCCATCAGACGAACTAGGAGCGGGGCGGACACTGAAGCTTTCTTT.

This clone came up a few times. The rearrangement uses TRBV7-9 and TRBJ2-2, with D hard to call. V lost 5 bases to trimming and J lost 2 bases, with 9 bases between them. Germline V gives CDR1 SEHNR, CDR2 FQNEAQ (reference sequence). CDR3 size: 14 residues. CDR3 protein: CASSPSTNTGELFF. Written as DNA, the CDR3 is TGTGCCAGCAGCCCGTCGACTAACACCGGGGAGCTGTTTTTT.

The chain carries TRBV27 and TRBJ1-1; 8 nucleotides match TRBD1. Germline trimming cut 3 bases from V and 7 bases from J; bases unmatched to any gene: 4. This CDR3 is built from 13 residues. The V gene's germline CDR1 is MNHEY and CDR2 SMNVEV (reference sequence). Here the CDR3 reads CASSFQGAGEAFF. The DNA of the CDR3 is TGTGCCAGCAGTTTCCAGGGGGCAGGTGAAGCTTTCTTT.

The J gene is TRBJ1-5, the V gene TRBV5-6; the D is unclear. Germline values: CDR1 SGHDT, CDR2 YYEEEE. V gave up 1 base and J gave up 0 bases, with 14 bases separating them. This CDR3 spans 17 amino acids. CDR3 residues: CASSLYRENHSNQPQHF. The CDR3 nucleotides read TGTGCCAGCAGCTTGTACCGGGAGAATCATAGCAATCAGCCCCAGCATTTT.

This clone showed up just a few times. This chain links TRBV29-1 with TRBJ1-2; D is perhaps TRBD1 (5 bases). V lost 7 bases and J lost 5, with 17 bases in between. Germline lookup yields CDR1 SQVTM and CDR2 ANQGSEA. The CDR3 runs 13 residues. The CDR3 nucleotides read TGCAGCGGTAAAGGGGAGGGTGCGTATGGCTACACCTTC. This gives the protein CSGKGEGAYGYTF.

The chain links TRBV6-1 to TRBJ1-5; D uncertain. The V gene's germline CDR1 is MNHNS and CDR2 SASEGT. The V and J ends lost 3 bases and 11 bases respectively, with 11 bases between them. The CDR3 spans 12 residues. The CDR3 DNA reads TGTGCCAGCAGTGATATGAGTCAAGCCCAGCATTTT. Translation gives CASSDMSQAQHF.

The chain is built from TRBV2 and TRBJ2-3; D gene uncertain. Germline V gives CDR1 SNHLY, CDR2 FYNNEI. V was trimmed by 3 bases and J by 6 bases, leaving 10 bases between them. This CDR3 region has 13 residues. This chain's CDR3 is CASSEWGMDTQYF. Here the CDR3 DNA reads TGTGCCAGCAGTGAGTGGGGAATGGATACGCAGTATTTT. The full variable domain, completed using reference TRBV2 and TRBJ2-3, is EPEVTQTPSHQVTQMGQEVILRCVPISNHLYFYWYRQILGQKVEFLVSFYNNEISEKSEIFDDQFSVERPDGSNFTLKIRSTKLEDSAMYFCASSEWGMDTQYFGPGTRLTVL.

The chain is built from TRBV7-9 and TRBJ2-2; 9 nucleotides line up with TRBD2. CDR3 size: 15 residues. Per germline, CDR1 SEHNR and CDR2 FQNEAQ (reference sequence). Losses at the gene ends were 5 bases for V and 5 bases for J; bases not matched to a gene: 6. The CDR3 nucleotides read TGTGCCAGCAGCCAACCGGGACTAGCAACCGGGGAGCTGTTTTTT. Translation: CASSQPGLATGELFF. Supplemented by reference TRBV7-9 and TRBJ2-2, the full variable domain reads DTGVSQNPRHKITKRGQNVTFRCDPISEHNRLYWYRQTLGQGPEFLTYFQNEAQLEKSRLLSDRFSAERPKGSFSTLEIQRTEQGDSAMYLCASSQPGLATGELFFGEGSRLTVL.

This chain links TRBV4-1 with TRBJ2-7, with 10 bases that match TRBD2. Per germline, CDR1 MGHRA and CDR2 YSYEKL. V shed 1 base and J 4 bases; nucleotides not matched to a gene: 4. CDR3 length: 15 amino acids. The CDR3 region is CASSQGGLAVYEQYF. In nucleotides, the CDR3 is TGCGCCAGCAGCCAAGGCGGACTAGCGGTTTACGAGCAGTACTTC.

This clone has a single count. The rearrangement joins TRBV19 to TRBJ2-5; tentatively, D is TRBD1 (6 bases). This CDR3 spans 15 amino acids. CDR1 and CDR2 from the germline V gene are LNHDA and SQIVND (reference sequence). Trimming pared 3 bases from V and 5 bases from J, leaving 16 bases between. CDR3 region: CASSMGAGLRETQYF. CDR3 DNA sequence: TGTGCCAGTAGTATGGGGGCAGGCCTTCGGGAGACCCAGTACTTC. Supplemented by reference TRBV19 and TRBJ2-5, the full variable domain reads DGGITQSPKYLFRKEGQNVTLSCEQNLNHDAMYWYRQDPGQGLRLIYYSQIVNDFQKGDIAEGYSVSREKKESFPLTVTSAQKNPTAFYLCASSMGAGLRETQYFGPGTRLLVL.

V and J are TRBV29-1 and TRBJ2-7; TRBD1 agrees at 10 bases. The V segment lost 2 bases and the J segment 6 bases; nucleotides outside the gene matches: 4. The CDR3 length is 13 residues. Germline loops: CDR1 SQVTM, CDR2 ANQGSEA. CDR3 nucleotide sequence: TGCAGCGTTGAAAGGGACAGGGGCTCCGAGCAGTACTTC. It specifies CSVERDRGSEQYF.

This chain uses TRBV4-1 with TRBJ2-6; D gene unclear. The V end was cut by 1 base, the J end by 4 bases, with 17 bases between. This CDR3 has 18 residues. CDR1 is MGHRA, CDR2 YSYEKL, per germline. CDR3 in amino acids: CASSQGAASGPGANVLTF. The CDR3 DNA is TGCGCCAGCAGCCAAGGGGCGGCGTCGGGCCCCGGGGCCAACGTCCTGACTTTC.

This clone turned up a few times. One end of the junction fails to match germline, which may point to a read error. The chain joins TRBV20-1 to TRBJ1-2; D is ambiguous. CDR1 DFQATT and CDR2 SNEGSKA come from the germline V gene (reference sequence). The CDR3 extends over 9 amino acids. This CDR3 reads CSADHGDTF. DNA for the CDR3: TGCAGTGCTGACCATGGCGACACCTTC.

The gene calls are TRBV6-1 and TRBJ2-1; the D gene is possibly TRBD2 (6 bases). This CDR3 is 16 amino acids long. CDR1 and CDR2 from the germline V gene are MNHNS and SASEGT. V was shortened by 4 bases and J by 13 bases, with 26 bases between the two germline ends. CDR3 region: CASSVVGTGEVGGQFF. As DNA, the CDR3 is TGTGCCAGCAGTGTTGTTGGGACGGGGGAAGTCGGTGGACAGTTCTTC.

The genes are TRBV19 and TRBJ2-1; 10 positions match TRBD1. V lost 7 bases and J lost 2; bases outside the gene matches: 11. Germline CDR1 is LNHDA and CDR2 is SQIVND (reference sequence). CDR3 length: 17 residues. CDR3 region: CASTPTVGTGAYNEQFF. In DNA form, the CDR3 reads TGTGCCAGTACCCCCACGGTCGGGACAGGGGCCTACAATGAGCAGTTCTTC.

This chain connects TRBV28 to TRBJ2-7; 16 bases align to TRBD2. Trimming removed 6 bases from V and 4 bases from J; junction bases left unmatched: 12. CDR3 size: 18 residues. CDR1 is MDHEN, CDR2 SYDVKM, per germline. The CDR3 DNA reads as TGTGCCAGCAGGGCCCCACCGGGACTAGCGGGAGGGCGGTACGAGCAGTACTTC. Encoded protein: CASRAPPGLAGGRYEQYF.

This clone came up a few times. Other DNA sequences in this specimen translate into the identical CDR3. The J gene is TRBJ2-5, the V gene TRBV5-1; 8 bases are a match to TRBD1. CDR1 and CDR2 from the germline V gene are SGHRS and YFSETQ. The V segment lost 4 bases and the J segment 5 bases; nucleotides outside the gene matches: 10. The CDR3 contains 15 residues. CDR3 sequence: CASSDPQGAGETQYF. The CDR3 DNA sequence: TGCGCCAGCAGCGACCCCCAGGGGGCAGGGGAGACCCAGTACTTC.

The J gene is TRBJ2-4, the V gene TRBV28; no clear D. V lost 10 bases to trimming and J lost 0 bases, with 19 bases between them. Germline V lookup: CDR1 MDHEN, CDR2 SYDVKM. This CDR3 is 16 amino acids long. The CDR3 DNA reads TGTGCCACTCTCCCTCCCCGGCAGTTAGCCAAAAACATTCAGTACTTC. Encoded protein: CATLPPRQLAKNIQYF.

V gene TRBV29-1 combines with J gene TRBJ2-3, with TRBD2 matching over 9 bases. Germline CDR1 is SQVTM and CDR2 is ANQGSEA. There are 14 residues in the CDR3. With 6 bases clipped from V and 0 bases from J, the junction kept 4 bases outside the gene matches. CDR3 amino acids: CSVGTSRSTDTQYF. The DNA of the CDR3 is TGCAGCGTGGGGACTAGCCGGAGCACAGATACGCAGTATTTT.

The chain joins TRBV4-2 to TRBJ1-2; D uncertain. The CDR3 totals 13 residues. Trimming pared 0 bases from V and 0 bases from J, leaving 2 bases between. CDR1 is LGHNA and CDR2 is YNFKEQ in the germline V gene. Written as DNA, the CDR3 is TGTGCCAGCAGCCAAGATTCTAACTATGGCTACACCTTC. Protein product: CASSQDSNYGYTF.

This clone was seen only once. The CDR3 coding sequence is TGTGCCAGCAGCGTAGGGGACATCCGCACAGATACGCAGTATTTT. It encodes CASSVGDIRTDTQYF. The rearrangement joins TRBV9 to TRBJ2-3, with D perhaps TRBD1 (6 bases). V was shortened by 0 bases and J by 1 base, with 9 bases between the two germline ends. Germline V lookup: CDR1 SGDLS, CDR2 YYNGEE. The CDR3 has 15 amino acids. The whole variable domain, filled in from reference TRBV9 and TRBJ2-3, reads DSGVTQTPKHLITATGQRVTLRCSPRSGDLSVYWYQQSLDQGLQFLIQYYNGEERAKGNILERFSAQQFPDLHSELNLSSLELGDSALYFCASSVGDIRTDTQYFGPGTRLTVL.